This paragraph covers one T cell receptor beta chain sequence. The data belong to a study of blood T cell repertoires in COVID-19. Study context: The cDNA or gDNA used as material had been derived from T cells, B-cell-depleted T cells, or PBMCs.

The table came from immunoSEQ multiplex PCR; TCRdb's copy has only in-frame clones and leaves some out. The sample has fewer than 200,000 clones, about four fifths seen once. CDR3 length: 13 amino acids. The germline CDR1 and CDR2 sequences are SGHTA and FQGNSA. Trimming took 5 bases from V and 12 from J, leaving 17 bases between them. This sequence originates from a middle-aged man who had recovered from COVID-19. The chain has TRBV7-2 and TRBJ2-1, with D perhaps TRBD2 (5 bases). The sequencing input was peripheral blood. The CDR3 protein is CASSPHSIAGQFF. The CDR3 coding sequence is TGTGCCAGCAGCCCTCACTCGATTGCGGGGCAGTTCTTC.